This T cell receptor beta chain was sequenced in a study of blood T cell repertoires in COVID-19. This clone has a single count. CDR1 is SNHLY and CDR2 is FYNNEI in the germline V gene. The V end was cut by 6 bases, the J end by 1 base, with 12 bases between. The CDR3 sequence is 14 residues long. Measured with immunoSEQ multiplex PCR; TCRdb has only the in-frame clones, and not every one. Among under 200,000 clones, approximately 86% were seen once, and the ten largest hold approximately 8%. The source material was peripheral blood. V and J are TRBV2 and TRBJ2-5; tentative D call: TRBD2 (5 bases). The receptor's source is a man in his 60s with acute or convalescent COVID-19. In DNA, the CDR3 is TGTGCCAGCAGCCGCGGACTGTTCCAAGAGACCCAGTACTTC. Its translation is CASSRGLFQETQYF.